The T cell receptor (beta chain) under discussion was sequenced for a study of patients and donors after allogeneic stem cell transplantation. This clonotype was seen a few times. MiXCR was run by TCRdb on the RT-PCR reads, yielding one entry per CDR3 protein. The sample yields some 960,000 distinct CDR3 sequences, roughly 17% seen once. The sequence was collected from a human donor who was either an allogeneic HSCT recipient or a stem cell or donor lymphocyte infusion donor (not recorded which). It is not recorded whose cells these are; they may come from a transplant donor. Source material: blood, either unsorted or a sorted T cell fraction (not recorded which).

The CDR3 DNA reads TGTGCCAGCAGCCCCCGTGAGACAGCCTACTCCTACAATGAGCAGTTCTTC. This codes for CASSPRETAYSYNEQFF. The chain has TRBV7-9 and TRBJ2-1; a weak D match, TRBD1 (5 bases). There are 17 residues in the CDR3. Per germline, CDR1 SEHNR and CDR2 FQNEAQ (reference sequence). V dropped 5 bases and J dropped 0 bases, with 17 bases sitting between them.